Listed below are T cell receptor beta chains from one sample, sequenced in a study of cytomegalovirus exposure and HLA in healthy donors. Produced via immunoSEQ multiplex PCR; TCRdb's table is partial and in-frame only. Of approximately 300,000 clones listed, roughly 89% were seen once; the top ten hold 0.84%. The sequencing sample was made of PBMCs. The receptors come from a woman aged 18-35 years in good health and CMV-seronegative. Each CDR3 is given with its conserved first and last residue. The order of the fields is J gene, CDR3 length, V gene, D gene, CDR3 protein, CDR3 DNA. A D gene is named only where the DNA matches it firmly.

j_gene: TRBJ1-2; len: 12; v_gene: TRBV23-1; d_gene: TRBD1; CDR3aa: CASSTLVTGFTF; CDR3nt: TGCGCCAGCAGTACTTTGGTGACAGGGTTCACCTTC
j_gene: TRBJ2-1; len: 15; v_gene: TRBV5-1; d_gene: .; CDR3aa: CASSLGGGSYNEQFF; CDR3nt: TGCGCCAGCAGCTTGGGGGGCGGTTCCTACAATGAGCAGTTCTTC
j_gene: TRBJ2-6; len: 16; v_gene: TRBV5-6; d_gene: .; CDR3aa: CASSWGVNSGANVLTF; CDR3nt: TGTGCCAGCAGCTGGGGCGTTAACTCTGGGGCCAACGTCCTGACTTTC
j_gene: TRBJ2-7; len: 18; v_gene: TRBV28; d_gene: TRBD1; CDR3aa: CASSILGTGALISYEQYF; CDR3nt: TGTGCCAGCAGTATCCTAGGGACAGGGGCTTTAATCTCCTACGAGCAGTACTTC
j_gene: TRBJ1-2; len: 11; v_gene: TRBV6-5; d_gene: .; CDR3aa: CASKVGEGYTF; CDR3nt: TGTGCCAGCAAGGTTGGGGAGGGCTACACCTTC
j_gene: TRBJ2-1; len: 16; v_gene: TRBV5-6; d_gene: TRBD2; CDR3aa: CASSSQTSGAFGEQFF; CDR3nt: TGTGCCAGCAGCTCACAGACTAGCGGGGCCTTTGGGGAGCAGTTCTTC
j_gene: TRBJ1-1; len: 14; v_gene: TRBV5-6; d_gene: .; CDR3aa: CASSFTALETEAFF; CDR3nt: TGTGCCAGCAGCTTTACTGCCCTCGAAACTGAAGCTTTCTTT
j_gene: TRBJ2-7; len: 12; v_gene: TRBV19; d_gene: TRBD2; CDR3aa: CASIGTSAEQYF; CDR3nt: TGTGCCAGTATCGGGACTAGCGCCGAGCAGTACTTC
j_gene: TRBJ2-3; len: 14; v_gene: TRBV2; d_gene: .; CDR3aa: CASGVVGPTDTQYF; CDR3nt: TGTGCCAGCGGAGTAGTGGGTCCCACAGATACGCAGTATTTT
j_gene: TRBJ2-3; len: 18; v_gene: TRBV4-1; d_gene: .; CDR3aa: CASSQDYGSAPSTDTQYF; CDR3nt: TGCGCCAGCAGCCAAGATTACGGGAGCGCGCCAAGCACAGATACGCAGTATTTT
j_gene: TRBJ1-1; len: 16; v_gene: TRBV5-1; d_gene: .; CDR3aa: CASSQQDHRVQTEAFF; CDR3nt: TGCGCCAGCAGCCAACAAGATCACAGGGTACAGACTGAAGCTTTCTTT
j_gene: TRBJ1-1; len: 14; v_gene: TRBV7-3; d_gene: .; CDR3aa: CASSLRSGQGEAFF; CDR3nt: TGTGCCAGCAGCTTAAGGAGCGGGCAGGGTGAAGCTTTCTTT
j_gene: TRBJ2-5; len: 17; v_gene: TRBV2; d_gene: .; CDR3aa: CASSDWGGASKGETQYF; CDR3nt: TGTGCCAGCAGTGATTGGGGGGGGGCCTCGAAGGGAGAGACCCAGTACTTC
j_gene: TRBJ2-1; len: 15; v_gene: TRBV5-4; d_gene: .; CDR3aa: CASNRGGSSYNEQFF; CDR3nt: TGTGCCAGCAACCGAGGCGGAAGCTCCTACAATGAGCAGTTCTTC